A selection of T cell receptor beta chains follows, all from one sample in a study of T cells expressing NK-cell markers. TCRdb re-called the 5' RACE reads and shows each CDR3 protein once, DNA omitted. The sample's table shows about 300,000 distinct CDR3 sequences. Sequences were obtained from blood T cells: a sorted CD56 or NKG2C T cell subset, CD4+ or CD8+ T cells, or bulk PBMC T cells (not recorded which). Receptors were obtained from a woman aged 18 to 75 in good health. Each CDR3 is given with its conserved first and last residue. The order of the fields is CDR3 protein, J gene, V gene.

CDR3aa: CASRLTGMNTEAFF
j_gene: TRBJ1-1
v_gene: TRBV5-1

CDR3aa: CASRRITDHGEQYF
j_gene: TRBJ2-7
v_gene: TRBV7-9

CDR3aa: CASSQTSGRDTQYF
j_gene: TRBJ2-3
v_gene: TRBV7-2

CDR3aa: CATGQGSSYEQYF
j_gene: TRBJ2-7
v_gene: TRBV10-3

CDR3aa: CASSPYKGTGELFF
j_gene: TRBJ2-2
v_gene: TRBV11-2

CDR3aa: CASSLVEAEQFF
j_gene: TRBJ2-1
v_gene: TRBV5-1

CDR3aa: CSALPSYPRAKNIQYF
j_gene: TRBJ2-4
v_gene: TRBV20-1

CDR3aa: CASNPPGTGFWSGEVEQFF
j_gene: TRBJ2-1
v_gene: TRBV6-1

CDR3aa: CAISESDAKNIQYF
j_gene: TRBJ2-4
v_gene: TRBV10-3

CDR3aa: CASSMGSPSDTPLHF
j_gene: TRBJ1-6
v_gene: TRBV19

CDR3aa: CAWIPGAGVSLAKNIQYF
j_gene: TRBJ2-4
v_gene: TRBV30

CDR3aa: CASRPWVGSPSYEQYF
j_gene: TRBJ2-7
v_gene: TRBV6-1

CDR3aa: CASSLAGMNYNEQFF
j_gene: TRBJ2-1
v_gene: TRBV11-2

CDR3aa: CASSHRTRTAVGTGELFF
j_gene: TRBJ2-2
v_gene: TRBV3-1

CDR3aa: CASSLARTGQETQYF
j_gene: TRBJ2-5
v_gene: TRBV7-9

CDR3aa: CASSLEGGTNEKLFF
j_gene: TRBJ1-4
v_gene: TRBV5-1

CDR3aa: CASSPPRGNSYNEQFF
j_gene: TRBJ2-1
v_gene: TRBV18

CDR3aa: CASSPEGTGTDNEQFF
j_gene: TRBJ2-1
v_gene: TRBV11-3

CDR3aa: CASSQQTVHTDTQYF
j_gene: TRBJ2-3
v_gene: TRBV4-2

CDR3aa: CSARVAGDRYEQYF
j_gene: TRBJ2-7
v_gene: TRBV20-1

CDR3aa: CASSQDFSGTEAFF
j_gene: TRBJ1-1
v_gene: TRBV4-3

CDR3aa: CSARRTYSNQPQHF
j_gene: TRBJ1-5
v_gene: TRBV20-1

CDR3aa: CSASGSFGNTIYF
j_gene: TRBJ1-3
v_gene: TRBV20-1

CDR3aa: CASSFGTGAYNEQFF
j_gene: TRBJ2-1
v_gene: TRBV5-4

CDR3aa: CSAREQGGNQPQHF
j_gene: TRBJ1-5
v_gene: TRBV20-1

CDR3aa: CSASSTGQETQYF
j_gene: TRBJ2-5
v_gene: TRBV20-1

CDR3aa: CSAAFNSENIQYF
j_gene: TRBJ2-4
v_gene: TRBV20-1

CDR3aa: CASSFTRGRSTGELFF
j_gene: TRBJ2-2
v_gene: TRBV6-5

CDR3aa: CASGSTSSDLRGEQYF
j_gene: TRBJ2-7
v_gene: TRBV5-7

CDR3aa: CASSPGTPTDTQYF
j_gene: TRBJ2-3
v_gene: TRBV7-3

CDR3aa: CATSPGGGTDTQYF
j_gene: TRBJ2-3
v_gene: TRBV24-1

CDR3aa: CASSLAPGRGTEAFF
j_gene: TRBJ1-1
v_gene: TRBV7-9

CDR3aa: CSAVSGANVLTF
j_gene: TRBJ2-6
v_gene: TRBV20-1

CDR3aa: CASRQGQQNQPQHF
j_gene: TRBJ1-5
v_gene: TRBV6-1

CDR3aa: CASSPSGLAGSDTQYF
j_gene: TRBJ2-3
v_gene: TRBV18

CDR3aa: CATSDLFGLNEQFF
j_gene: TRBJ2-1
v_gene: TRBV24-1

CDR3aa: CAISEGQGRGQFF
j_gene: TRBJ2-1
v_gene: TRBV10-3

CDR3aa: CSVGHGGRNYNEQFF
j_gene: TRBJ2-1
v_gene: TRBV29-1

CDR3aa: CASSQAPSGTGNEQFF
j_gene: TRBJ2-1
v_gene: TRBV4-3

CDR3aa: CSVEVEKPFRQYF
j_gene: TRBJ2-7
v_gene: TRBV29-1

CDR3aa: CASSQTLNSYNELFF
j_gene: TRBJ2-1
v_gene: TRBV6-1

CDR3aa: CASSPRSTETQYF
j_gene: TRBJ2-5
v_gene: TRBV18

CDR3aa: CSVLTTVGISEQYF
j_gene: TRBJ2-7
v_gene: TRBV29-1

CDR3aa: CASTSSLGTGKMNTEAFF
j_gene: TRBJ1-1
v_gene: TRBV5-5

CDR3aa: CAIRDSQETQYF
j_gene: TRBJ2-5
v_gene: TRBV10-3

CDR3aa: CSARDVRAGNTIYF
j_gene: TRBJ1-3
v_gene: TRBV20-1

CDR3aa: CASSLELALRNEQFF
j_gene: TRBJ2-1
v_gene: TRBV5-1

CDR3aa: CSSQAGVVNEQFF
j_gene: TRBJ2-1
v_gene: TRBV20-1

CDR3aa: CASRRDRVNSPLHF
j_gene: TRBJ1-6
v_gene: TRBV12-3/TRBV12-4

CDR3aa: CASSDSSYNEKLFF
j_gene: TRBJ1-4
v_gene: TRBV7-2

CDR3aa: CSARVPGPETQYF
j_gene: TRBJ2-5
v_gene: TRBV20-1

CDR3aa: CASSLDQGGPIQETQYF
j_gene: TRBJ2-5
v_gene: TRBV11-2